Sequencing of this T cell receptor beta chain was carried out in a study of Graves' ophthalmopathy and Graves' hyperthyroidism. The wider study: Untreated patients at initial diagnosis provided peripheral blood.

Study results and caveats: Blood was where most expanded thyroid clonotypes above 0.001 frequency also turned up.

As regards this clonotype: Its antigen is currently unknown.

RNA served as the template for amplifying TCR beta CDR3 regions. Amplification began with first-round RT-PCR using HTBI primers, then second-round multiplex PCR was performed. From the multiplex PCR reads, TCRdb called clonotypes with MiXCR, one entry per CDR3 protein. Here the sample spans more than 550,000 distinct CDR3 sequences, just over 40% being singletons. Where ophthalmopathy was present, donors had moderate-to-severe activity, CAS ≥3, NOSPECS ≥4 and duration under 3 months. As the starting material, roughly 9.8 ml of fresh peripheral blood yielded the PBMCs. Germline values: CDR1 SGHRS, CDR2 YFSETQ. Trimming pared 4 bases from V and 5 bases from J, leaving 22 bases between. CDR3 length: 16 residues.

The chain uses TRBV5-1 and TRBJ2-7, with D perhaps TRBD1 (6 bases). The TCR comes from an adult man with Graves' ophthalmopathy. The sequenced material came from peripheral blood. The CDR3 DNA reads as TGCGCCAGCAGCCCCTCGGGGACATCAGACCCCGACGAGCAGTACTTC. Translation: CASSPSGTSDPDEQYF.